The entry that follows covers one T cell receptor beta chain sequence. Its specificity is not known. One end of the junction fails to match germline, which may point to a read error. Genomic DNA served as template for TCR beta VDJ and CDR3 profiling. TCRdb reprocessed the reads via MiXCR and lists one record per CDR3 protein. Altogether some 180,000 distinct CDR3 sequences are present, nearly 65% being singletons, with the ten largest covering approximately 46%. An expansion of CD8+CD57+ cells by flow cytometry had been shown in patients chosen for sequencing. All participating patients were living with severe acquired aplastic anemia. Germline V gene data show CDR1 as SNHLY and CDR2 as FYNNEI. There are 12 residues in the CDR3. The data were taken from a study of CD8+CD57+ T cells in acquired aplastic anemia. Study background: The average for DNA from sorted CD4+ and CD8+ cells was 3.2 ug. Study results and caveats: Some 30 shared CD8+ CDR3s appeared highly expressed within patients' immunodominant clones.

This sequence originates from a human donor with aplastic anemia. The sequenced sample consisted of sorted CD4+, CD8+, or CD8+CD57+ T cells (not recorded which) from PBMCs. This chain joins TRBV2 and TRBJ2-2; D unresolved. The CDR3 DNA reads TGTGCCAGAGGGCGGAGCGCCGGAGAGCTGTTTTTT. It translates to CARGRSAGELFF.